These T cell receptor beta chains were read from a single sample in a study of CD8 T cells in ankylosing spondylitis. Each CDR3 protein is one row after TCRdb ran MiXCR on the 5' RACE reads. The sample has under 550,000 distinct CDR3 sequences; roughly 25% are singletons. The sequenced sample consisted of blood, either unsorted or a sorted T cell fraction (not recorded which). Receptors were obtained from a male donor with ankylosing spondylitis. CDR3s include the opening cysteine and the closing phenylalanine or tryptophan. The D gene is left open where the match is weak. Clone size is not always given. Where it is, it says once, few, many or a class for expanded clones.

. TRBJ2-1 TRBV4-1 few CASSQAHMGLWNEQFF TGCGCCAGCAGCCAAGCTCACATGGGCTTGTGGAATGAGCAGTTCTTC
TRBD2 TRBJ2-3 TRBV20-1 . CSARGLRGGTDTQYF TGCAGTGCTAGAGGACTGCGGGGGGGCACAGATACGCAGTATTTT
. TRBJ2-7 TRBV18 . CASSPAVGDWDIEQYF TGTGCCAGCTCACCAGCGGTAGGGGACTGGGACATTGAGCAGTACTTC
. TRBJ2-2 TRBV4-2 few CASSQGVTHTGELFF TGTGCCAGCAGCCAAGGGGTGACTCACACCGGGGAGCTGTTTTTT
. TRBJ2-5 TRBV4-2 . CASSQGRSEETQYF TGTGCCAGCAGCCAAGGACGAAGTGAGGAGACCCAGTACTTC
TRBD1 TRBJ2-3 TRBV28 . CASSTPGQGAPTQYF TGTGCCAGCAGTACACCGGGACAGGGGGCACCTACGCAGTATTTT
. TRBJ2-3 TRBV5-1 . CASSLQGRRTDTQYF TGCGCCAGCAGCCTACAGGGGAGGAGGACAGATACGCAGTATTTT
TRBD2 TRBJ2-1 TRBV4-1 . CASSHGTSGKRQQFF TGCGCCAGCAGCCACGGGACTAGCGGGAAAAGGCAGCAGTTCTTC
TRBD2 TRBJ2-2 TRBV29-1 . CSVSGRADTGELFF TGCAGCGTGAGCGGGAGGGCCGATACCGGGGAGCTGTTTTTT
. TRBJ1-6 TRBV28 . CASSFPGIIYNSPLHF TGTGCCAGCAGTTTCCCAGGGATTATTTATAATTCACCCCTCCACTTT
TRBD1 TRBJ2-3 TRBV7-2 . CASSKGQITDTQYF TGTGCCAGCAGCAAGGGACAGATCACAGATACGCAGTATTTT
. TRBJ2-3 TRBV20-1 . CSARGGDHTDTQYF TGCAGTGCTAGAGGCGGGGACCACACAGATACGCAGTATTTT
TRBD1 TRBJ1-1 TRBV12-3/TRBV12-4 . CASSSVTGGAGKAFF TGTGCCAGCAGTTCCGTTACAGGGGGCGCGGGGAAAGCTTTCTTT
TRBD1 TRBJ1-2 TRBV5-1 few CASSSKQGSHGYTF TGCGCCAGCAGCTCCAAACAGGGGTCTCATGGCTACACCTTC
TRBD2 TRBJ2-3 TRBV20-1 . CCASWRLAGGITDTQYF TGCTGTGCTAGTTGGAGACTAGCGGGAGGAATCACAGATACGCAGTATTTT
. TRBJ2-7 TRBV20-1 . CSARDLLQGEVSYEQYF TGCAGTGCTAGAGATCTATTACAGGGAGAGGTGTCCTACGAGCAGTACTTC
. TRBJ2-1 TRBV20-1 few CSARKGSYNEQFF TGCAGTGCTAGGAAAGGGTCCTACAATGAGCAGTTCTTC
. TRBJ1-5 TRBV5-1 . CASSEGGYDQPQHF TGCGCCAGCAGCGAGGGGGGGTATGATCAGCCCCAGCATTTT
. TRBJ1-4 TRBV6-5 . CASRSGVTNEKLFF TGTGCCAGCCGTTCGGGGGTCACTAATGAAAAACTGTTTTTT
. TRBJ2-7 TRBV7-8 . CASSYSVGRAYEQYF TGTGCCAGCAGCTATTCAGTCGGGCGGGCCTACGAGCAGTACTTC